This T cell receptor (beta chain) was captured by sequencing in a study of cytotoxic CD8 clonotypes in ibrutinib-treated CLL. Only in-frame clones appear in the TCRdb table, and some are missing; sequencing was by immunoSEQ multiplex PCR. The sample has 130,000 or so clones; approximately 85% are singletons. J lost 2 bases, V lost 5 bases, and 6 bases had no gene match. Germline values: CDR1 MDHEN, CDR2 SYDVKM. The CDR3 is 16 amino acids. The sequence was obtained from a human donor with chronic lymphocytic leukemia. Sequencing used PBMCs, obtained after 24 months of ibrutinib treatment. This chain links TRBV28 with TRBJ2-6; 7 bases map to TRBD1. For the CDR3, the DNA is TGTGCCAGCAGTCCCATCGACAGGGCTGGGGCCAACGTCCTGACTTTC. It yields the protein CASSPIDRAGANVLTF. The entire variable domain, with the rest obtained from reference TRBV28 and TRBJ2-6, is as follows: DVKVTQSSRYLVKRTGEKVFLECVQDMDHENMFWYRQDPGLGLRLIYFSYDVKMKEKGDIPEGYSVSREKKERFSLILESASTNQTSMYLCASSPIDRAGANVLTFGAGSRLTVL.